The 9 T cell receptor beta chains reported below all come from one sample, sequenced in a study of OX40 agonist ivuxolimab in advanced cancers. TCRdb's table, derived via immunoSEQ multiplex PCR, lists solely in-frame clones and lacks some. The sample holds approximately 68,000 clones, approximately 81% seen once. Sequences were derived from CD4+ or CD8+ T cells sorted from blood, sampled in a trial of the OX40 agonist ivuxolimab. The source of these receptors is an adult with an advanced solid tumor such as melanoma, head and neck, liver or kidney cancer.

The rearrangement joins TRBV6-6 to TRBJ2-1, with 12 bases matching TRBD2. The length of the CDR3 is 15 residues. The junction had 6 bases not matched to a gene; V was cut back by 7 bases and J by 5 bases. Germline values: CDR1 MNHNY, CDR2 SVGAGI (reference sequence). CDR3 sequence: CASIPASGGDNEQFF. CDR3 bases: TGTGCCAGCATCCCGGCTAGCGGGGGGGACAATGAGCAGTTCTTC.

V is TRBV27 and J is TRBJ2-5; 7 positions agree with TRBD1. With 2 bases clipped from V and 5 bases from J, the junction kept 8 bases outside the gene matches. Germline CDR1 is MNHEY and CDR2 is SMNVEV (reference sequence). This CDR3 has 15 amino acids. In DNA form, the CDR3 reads TGTGCCAGCAGTTTAGAAAGGGGGCGGCGGGAGACCCAGTACTTC. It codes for CASSLERGRRETQYF.

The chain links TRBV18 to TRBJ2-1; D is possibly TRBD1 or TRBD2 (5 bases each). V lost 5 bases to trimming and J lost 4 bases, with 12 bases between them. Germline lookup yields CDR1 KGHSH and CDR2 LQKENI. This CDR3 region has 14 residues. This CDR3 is CASSLGTGYNEQFF. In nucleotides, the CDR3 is TGTGCCAGCTCATTGGGGACGGGGTACAATGAGCAGTTCTTC.

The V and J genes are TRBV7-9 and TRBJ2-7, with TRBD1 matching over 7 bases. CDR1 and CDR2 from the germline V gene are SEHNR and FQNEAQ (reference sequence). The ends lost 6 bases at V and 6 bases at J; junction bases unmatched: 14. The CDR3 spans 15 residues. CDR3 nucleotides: TGTGCCAGCAGTTTCCGGGACAGCGGTTTTATCGAGCAGTACTTC. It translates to CASSFRDSGFIEQYF.

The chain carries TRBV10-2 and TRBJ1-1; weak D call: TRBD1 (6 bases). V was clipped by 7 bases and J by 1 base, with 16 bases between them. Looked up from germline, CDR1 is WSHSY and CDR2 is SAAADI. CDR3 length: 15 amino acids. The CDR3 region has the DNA TGCGCCAGCACACTGACAGGCTTTGGGAACACTGAAGCTTTCTTT. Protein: CASTLTGFGNTEAFF.

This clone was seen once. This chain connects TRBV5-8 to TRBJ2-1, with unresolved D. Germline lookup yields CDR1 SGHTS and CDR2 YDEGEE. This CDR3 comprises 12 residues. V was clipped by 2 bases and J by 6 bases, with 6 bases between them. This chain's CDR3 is CASSFKLNEQFF. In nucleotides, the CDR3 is TGTGCCAGCAGCTTCAAGCTCAATGAGCAGTTCTTC.

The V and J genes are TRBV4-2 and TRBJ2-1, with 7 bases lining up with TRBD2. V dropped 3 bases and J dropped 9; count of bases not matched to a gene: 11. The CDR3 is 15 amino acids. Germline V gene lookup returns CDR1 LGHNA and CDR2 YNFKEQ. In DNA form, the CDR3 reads TGTGCCAGCAGCCAGGGCGGGCGGGAGCGTCTTGAGCAGTTCTTC. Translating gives CASSQGGRERLEQFF.

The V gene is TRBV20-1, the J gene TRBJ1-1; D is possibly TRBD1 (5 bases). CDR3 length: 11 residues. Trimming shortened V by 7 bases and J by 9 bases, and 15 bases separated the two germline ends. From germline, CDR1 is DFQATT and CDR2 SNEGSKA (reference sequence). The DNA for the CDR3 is TGCAGTGGGGCAGGGACCTCGAAAGCTTTCTTT. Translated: CSGAGTSKAFF.

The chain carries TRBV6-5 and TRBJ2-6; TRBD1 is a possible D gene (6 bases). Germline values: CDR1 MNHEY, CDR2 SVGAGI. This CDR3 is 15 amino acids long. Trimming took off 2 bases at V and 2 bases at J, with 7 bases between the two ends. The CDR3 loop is CASSYGGTGANVLTF. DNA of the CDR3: TGTGCCAGCAGTTACGGGGGCACTGGGGCCAACGTCCTGACTTTC.